This entry lists 23 T cell receptor beta chains sequenced from one sample in a study of T cell repertoires in cytomegalovirus infection. Their specific antigens are unknown. TCRdb used MiXCR to reprocess the reads, holding one entry per CDR3 protein. In the table there are 700,000 to 900,000 distinct CDR3 sequences, 25% to 30% of which are singletons. The specimen comprised cultured CD8+ T cells from PBMCs, sampled from culture after CMV antigen stimulation. Receptor source: a human donor in good health (CMV status not recorded). Some clones in this sample may be carry-over from other donors' samples.

V gene TRBV4-3 combines with J gene TRBJ2-1; TRBD2 agrees at 7 bases. The CDR3 is 14 amino acids. The germline CDR1 and CDR2 sequences are LGHNA and YSLEER. Trimming cost V 1 base and J 7 bases; bases outside gene matches: 4. This chain's CDR3 is CASSQAGAGNEQFF. As DNA, the CDR3 is TGCGCCAGCAGCCAAGCAGGAGCGGGGAATGAGCAGTTCTTC.

V gene TRBV5-5 combines with J gene TRBJ2-7; D gene uncertain. Trimming stripped 4 bases from V and 0 bases from J, with 20 bases between. Germline V lookup: CDR1 SGHKS, CDR2 YYEKEE (reference sequence). CDR3 length: 17 residues. The chain's CDR3 is CASSPSLTGHTSYEQYV. In DNA form, the CDR3 reads TGTGCCAGCAGCCCCTCCCTGACGGGCCACACCTCCTACGAGCAGTACGTC.

As DNA, the CDR3 is TGTGCCAGCCGAGGACAGGGAGGTACCCAGTACTTC. Its protein product is CASRGQGGTQYF. The genes are TRBV7-6 and TRBJ2-5, with TRBD1 identical over 8 bases. The CDR3 loop spans 12 amino acids. The germline CDR1 and CDR2 sequences are SGHVS and FNYEAQ. The ends lost 8 bases at V and 8 bases at J; junction bases unmatched: 7.

This clonotype was seen many times. The chain has TRBV7-2 and TRBJ2-3, with D uncertain. Germline V CDR1 and CDR2: SGHTA, FQGNSA. The CDR3 is 16 residues long. V lost 3 bases to trimming and J lost 0 bases, with 13 bases between them. DNA of the CDR3: TGTGCCAGCAGCTTTCGCCCAGCAGGTAGCACAGATACGCAGTATTTT. As protein: CASSFRPAGSTDTQYF.

The genes are TRBV7-8 and TRBJ2-5; D call uncertain. V gave up 5 bases and J gave up 2 bases, with 9 bases separating them. The CDR3 length is 13 residues. CDR1 is SGHVS, CDR2 FQNEAQ, per germline. CDR3 sequence: CASSRNTQETQYF. The CDR3 coding sequence is TGTGCCAGCAGCCGGAACACGCAAGAGACCCAGTACTTC.

J is TRBJ2-1 and V is TRBV13, with a possible D match to TRBD1 (5 bases). Deletions cut 2 bases from V and 6 bases from J, with 11 bases between. The germline V gene has CDR1 PRHDT and CDR2 FYEKMQ (reference sequence). CDR3 length: 14 amino acids. The CDR3, as DNA: TGTGCCAGCAGCTTAACCAGGGTGGGCAATGAGCAGTTCTTC. This gives the protein CASSLTRVGNEQFF.

The rearrangement uses TRBV4-1 and TRBJ1-2; no clear D gene. Germline V gene lookup returns CDR1 MGHRA and CDR2 YSYEKL. The CDR3 runs 15 residues. The V end was cut by 1 base, the J end by 4 bases, with 13 bases between. The CDR3 loop reads CASSQGDQRGYGYTF. CDR3 nucleotide sequence: TGCGCCAGCAGCCAAGGTGACCAACGGGGCTATGGCTACACCTTC.

The rearrangement links TRBV6-5 to TRBJ2-1; D call uncertain. The CDR3 loop spans 16 amino acids. V was pared by 0 bases and J by 1 base, with 10 bases between. CDR1 MNHEY and CDR2 SVGAGI come from the germline V gene. Here the CDR3 reads CASSYSHVGSYNEQFF. CDR3 DNA: TGTGCCAGCAGTTACTCGCACGTAGGTTCCTACAATGAGCAGTTCTTC.

The genes are TRBV7-8 and TRBJ2-1; D perhaps matches TRBD2 (7 bases). Germline V gene data show CDR1 as SGHVS and CDR2 as FQNEAQ. CDR3 length: 16 amino acids. V gave up 5 bases and J gave up 1 base, with 15 bases separating them. CDR3 region: CASSAPGGASYNEQFF. DNA for the CDR3: TGTGCCAGCAGCGCCCCGGGGGGCGCATCCTACAATGAGCAGTTCTTC.

This clonotype was seen a few times. The junction departs from the called germline gene at one end, perhaps through a read error. This sequence joins TRBV7-6 and TRBJ2-5; no definite D call. Germline CDR1 and CDR2: SGHVS and FNYEAQ. This CDR3 is 14 amino acids long. CDR3 protein: CASSLASDQDTQYF. The CDR3 DNA is TGTGCCAGCAGCTTAGCGTCAGACCAAGATACCCAGTACTTC.

The V and J genes are TRBV12-3 or TRBV12-4 and TRBJ1-1, with D unresolved. V gave up 4 bases and J gave up 8 bases, with 17 bases separating them. CDR3 size: 14 residues. The CDR3 loop reads CASSYDSGPQEAFF. The CDR3 DNA is TGTGCCAGCAGTTACGACTCCGGGCCACAGGAAGCTTTCTTT.

This clonotype appeared many times. This rearrangement joins TRBV7-6 to TRBJ1-1; 7 bases map to TRBD1. V shed 1 base and J 2 bases; nucleotides not matched to a gene: 7. Germline V CDR1 and CDR2: SGHVS, FNYEAQ. CDR3 length: 16 residues. The DNA of the CDR3 is TGTGCCAGCAGCTTAGGAAAGGGACAGAAAAACACTGAAGCTTTCTTT. It translates to CASSLGKGQKNTEAFF.

There are many counts of this clonotype. The V call is TRBV19, the J call TRBJ1-5; D might be TRBD1 (5 bases). Trimming stripped 5 bases from V and 5 bases from J, with 28 bases between. Germline V gene data show CDR1 as LNHDA and CDR2 as SQIVND (reference sequence). This CDR3 region has 19 residues. CDR3: CASSPGPTYTPRGYQPQHF. The CDR3 DNA sequence: TGTGCCAGTAGTCCGGGACCCACGTACACCCCACGAGGGTATCAGCCCCAGCATTTT.

The J gene is TRBJ2-5, the V gene TRBV7-8, with D possibly matching TRBD1 (5 bases). The CDR3 totals 15 residues. CDR1 and CDR2 (germline): SGHVS, FQNEAQ. V lost 0 bases to trimming and J lost 2 bases, with 10 bases between them. The CDR3 region is CASSLAVTGQETQYF. The DNA for the CDR3 is TGTGCCAGCAGCTTAGCGGTCACAGGACAAGAGACCCAGTACTTC.

This clonotype was counted many times. This rearrangement joins TRBV7-9 to TRBJ2-1; no reliable D call. This CDR3 spans 15 amino acids. Per the germline V gene, CDR1 is SEHNR and CDR2 is FQNEAQ (reference sequence). The V end was cut by 3 bases, the J end by 8 bases, with 17 bases between. CDR3 in DNA: TGTGCCAGCAGCTTCCGGTATCCCGTACACGATGAGCAGTTCTTC. Amino acid sequence: CASSFRYPVHDEQFF.

The genes are TRBV20-1 and TRBJ2-7; a possible D gene is TRBD2 (6 bases). The V end lost 7 bases, the J end lost 0 bases, and 13 bases lay between the germline ends. The CDR3 totals 13 residues. Germline assignment: CDR1 DFQATT and CDR2 SNEGSKA (reference sequence). The CDR3 nucleotides read TGCAGTGTCCTCGGGCGGGACTCCTACGAGCAGTACTTC. Amino acids: CSVLGRDSYEQYF.

This clonotype was seen ten or more times. The chain employs TRBV12-3 or TRBV12-4 and TRBJ2-1; 11 nucleotides agree with TRBD1. The V gene end was trimmed by 6 bases and the J gene end by 7 bases; junction bases not matched to a gene: 8. The CDR3 totals 15 residues. The CDR3 DNA follows: TGTGCCAGCAGCCCGGGACAGGGGGTTAAAAATGAGCAGTTCTTC. This translates into CASSPGQGVKNEQFF.

In DNA, the CDR3 is TGTGCCAGCAGTTTCGGTCTAGCCGTCGGGGAGCTGTTTTTT. This sequence encodes CASSFGLAVGELFF. This sequence joins TRBV27 and TRBJ2-2, with D maybe TRBD2 (5 bases). Germline V gene data show CDR1 as MNHEY and CDR2 as SMNVEV (reference sequence). The CDR3 loop spans 14 amino acids. The V end was cut by 3 bases, the J end by 7 bases, with 12 bases between.

This clonotype was observed a few times. The chain uses TRBV6-2 or TRBV6-3 and TRBJ2-1, with TRBD2 as a possible D gene (6 bases). V lost 1 base and J lost 4, with 11 bases in between. The CDR3 covers 15 residues. Germline loops: CDR1 MNHEY, CDR2 SVGEGT. The chain's CDR3 is CASSYLGTPYNEQFF. The CDR3 coding sequence is TGTGCCAGCAGTTACTTAGGGACTCCGTACAATGAGCAGTTCTTC.

In its sample, this clonotype was seen a few times. The chain recombines TRBV6-6 with TRBJ2-3, with 10 bases identical to TRBD2. CDR3 length equals 16 residues. CDR1 is MNHNY, CDR2 SVGAGI, per germline (reference sequence). V lost 2 bases and J lost 2; bases outside the gene matches: 4. The CDR3 DNA reads TGTGCCAGCAGTTACACCGGGACTAGCGTCACAGATACGCAGTATTTT. Amino acids: CASSYTGTSVTDTQYF.

The table lists this clonotype with many counts. J is TRBJ1-1 and V is TRBV12-3 or TRBV12-4, with D tentatively TRBD1 (5 bases). V lost 8 bases and J lost 0, with 10 bases in between. The CDR3 totals 13 residues. CDR3 in amino acids: CASSDTLNTEAFF. CDR3 in DNA: TGTGCCAGCTCGGACACGCTGAACACTGAAGCTTTCTTT.

This clonotype was detected a few times. The chain combines TRBV6-6 with TRBJ2-5; D not certain. The V end was cut by 2 bases, the J end by 5 bases, with 12 bases between. This CDR3 has 14 residues. From germline, CDR1 is MNHNY and CDR2 SVGAGI (reference sequence). The CDR3 protein is CASSYVVADETQYF. CDR3 DNA: TGTGCCAGCAGTTACGTCGTGGCGGATGAGACCCAGTACTTC.

This clonotype was detected a few times. This chain connects TRBV11-3 to TRBJ2-1, with D perhaps TRBD1 or TRBD2 (5 bases each). Germline CDR1 reads SGHNT; CDR2 reads YENEEA. This CDR3 is 17 amino acids long. V was clipped by 5 bases and J by 1 base, with 18 bases between them. In nucleotides, the CDR3 is TGTGCCAGCAGCCCCAGAGGGGCAGAAGGGTCCTACAATGAGCAGTTCTTC. Amino acids: CASSPRGAEGSYNEQFF.